This entry lists 21 T cell receptor beta chains sequenced from one sample in a study of T-cell memory formation after mild COVID-19. TCRdb re-analysed the 5' RACE reads in MiXCR, keeping a single row per CDR3 protein. The sample records under 250,000 distinct CDR3 sequences, over 7.5% being singletons. Sequencing was performed on PBMCs or a T cell subset sorted from them (not recorded which). All receptors derive from a man between 18 and 35 years old who had mild COVID-19 (a few samples of this study predate the infection). Cell type and time point are not known.

A few counts support this clonotype. The gene calls are TRBV5-1 and TRBJ2-2; 9 bases agree with TRBD1. V gave up 0 bases and J gave up 7 bases; unmatched junction bases: 7. The germline V gene encodes CDR1 SGHRS and CDR2 YFSETQ. This CDR3 has 16 residues. The CDR3 nucleotides read TGCGCCAGCAGCTTGGCTACAGGGGGCGCGATCGGGGAGCTGTTTTTT. It encodes CASSLATGGAIGELFF.

There are a few counts of this clonotype. The J gene is TRBJ1-6, the V gene TRBV7-8; D possibly corresponds to TRBD1 (5 bases). Germline V lookup: CDR1 SGHVS, CDR2 FQNEAQ. This CDR3 is 15 amino acids long. The V and J ends lost 0 bases and 7 bases respectively, with 10 bases between them. This chain's CDR3 is CASSLAQRTNSPLHF. CDR3 nucleotides: TGTGCCAGCAGCTTAGCGCAGCGGACAAATTCACCCCTCCACTTT.

This clonotype appeared a few times. The genes are TRBV4-3 and TRBJ1-3; possibly TRBD1 for D (6 bases). Between the trimmed V and J ends, which lost 1 base and 2 bases, there was a span of 9 bases. Germline V gene sequence: CDR1 LGHNA, CDR2 YSLEER. The CDR3 runs to 15 residues. The CDR3 bases are TGCGCCAGCAGCCAAGTTCAGGGGACTGGAAACACCATATATTTT. This translates into CASSQVQGTGNTIYF.

In its sample, this clonotype was seen a few times. The gene calls are TRBV27 and TRBJ1-2, with D hard to call. The germline V gene has CDR1 MNHEY and CDR2 SMNVEV (reference sequence). The CDR3 consists of 12 residues. Trimming stripped 9 bases from V and 8 bases from J, with 16 bases between. This CDR3 reads CASAGPSMGYTF. DNA for the CDR3: TGTGCCAGTGCGGGTCCCTCCATGGGCTACACCTTC.

The rearrangement uses TRBV6-6 and TRBJ1-5, with D possibly matching TRBD1 (5 bases). Germline CDR1 is MNHNY and CDR2 is SVGAGI (reference sequence). CDR3 length: 14 residues. V was pared by 5 bases and J by 5 bases, with 13 bases between. The DNA of the CDR3 is TGTGCCAGCAGTGCAGACAGAATCTATCAGCCCCAGCATTTT. Protein: CASSADRIYQPQHF.

The sample holds one count of this clonotype. The V call is TRBV6-2 or TRBV6-3, the J call TRBJ2-5, with 8 bases that match TRBD2. Per the germline V gene, CDR1 is MNHEY and CDR2 is SVGEGT. The CDR3 loop spans 16 amino acids. V trimming: 6 bases; J trimming: 0 bases; junction bases outside the gene matches: 9. CDR3 amino acids: CASSRGGGKHQETQYF. The CDR3 DNA sequence: TGTGCCAGCAGCCGCGGCGGGGGGAAACACCAAGAGACCCAGTACTTC.

This clonotype turned up a few times. The J gene is TRBJ1-5, the V gene TRBV29-1; D gene unclear. Germline V CDR1 and CDR2: SQVTM, ANQGSEA. V gave up 4 bases and J gave up 4 bases, with 11 bases separating them. There are 13 residues in the CDR3. CDR3 nucleotides: TGCAGCGTTGCGGTAGAGATAAATCAGCCCCAGCATTTT. Translated: CSVAVEINQPQHF.

The V and J genes are TRBV12-3 or TRBV12-4 and TRBJ1-1; D gene ambiguous. The CDR3 has 12 residues. The V end lost 11 bases, the J end lost 0 bases, and 10 bases lay between the germline ends. The CDR3 sequence is CASRWVNTEAFF. The CDR3 nucleotides read TGTGCCTCAAGGTGGGTGAACACTGAAGCTTTCTTT.

In this sample, this clonotype turned up a few times. This rearrangement joins TRBV18 to TRBJ2-1, with TRBD2 as a possible D gene (5 bases). Per germline, CDR1 KGHSH and CDR2 LQKENI. This CDR3 comprises 15 residues. Trimming removed 8 bases at V and 0 bases at J, with 14 bases between. The CDR3 protein is CASGLRDLSYNEQFF. In DNA form, the CDR3 reads TGTGCCAGCGGACTTCGCGATCTCTCCTACAATGAGCAGTTCTTC.

This clonotype was observed many times. The rearrangement uses TRBV4-3 and TRBJ1-1; D possibly corresponds to TRBD1 (5 bases). Trimming removed 0 bases at V and 5 bases at J, with 25 bases between. Germline lookup yields CDR1 LGHNA and CDR2 YSLEER. The CDR3 runs to 19 residues. The CDR3 coding sequence is TGCGCCAGCAGCCAAGATCTTAGGCGGACCCCAGGGATGGGGACTGAAGCTTTCTTT. It codes for CASSQDLRRTPGMGTEAFF.

This chain uses TRBV25-1 with TRBJ2-7; 8 bases match TRBD1. The CDR3 contains 15 residues. Germline CDR1 is MGHDK and CDR2 is SYGVNS. The V segment lost 5 bases and the J segment 4 bases; nucleotides outside the gene matches: 10. The CDR3 nucleotides read TGTGCCAGCAGTCGAAGTGGGACAGGCGGATACGAGCAGTACTTC. Encoded protein: CASSRSGTGGYEQYF.

This clonotype was recorded a few times. This chain links TRBV3-1 with TRBJ1-2; the D is unclear. The V gene lost 5 bases and the J gene lost 1 base, with 17 bases spanning the gap. This CDR3 has 16 residues. Germline lookup yields CDR1 LGHDT and CDR2 YNNKEL (reference sequence). CDR3 in DNA: TGTGCCAGCAGCACTGCGGCAGAAAGCTATAACTATGGCTACACCTTC. Protein sequence: CASSTAAESYNYGYTF.

This clonotype was detected a few times. CDR3 sequence (DNA): TGTGCCAGCAGTTTAGCTCAGGGGGCGGCAGATACGCAGTATTTT. This gives the protein CASSLAQGAADTQYF. V and J are TRBV12-3 or TRBV12-4 and TRBJ2-3; 8 nucleotides align to TRBD1. Trimming took 0 bases from V and 4 from J; bases not matched to a gene: 3. This CDR3 comprises 15 residues.

This clonotype was seen only a few times. The chain links TRBV5-4 to TRBJ2-3; a possible D gene is TRBD1 (5 bases). Germline V gives CDR1 SGHNT, CDR2 YYREEE (reference sequence). V dropped 0 bases and J dropped 0 bases, with 8 bases sitting between them. The CDR3 consists of 15 residues. The CDR3 DNA sequence: TGTGCCAGCAGCTTGGGGACACGTAGCACAGATACGCAGTATTTT. It codes for CASSLGTRSTDTQYF.

This clonotype was recorded many times. V and J are TRBV4-2 and TRBJ2-7, with 9 bases identical to TRBD2. Germline loops: CDR1 LGHNA, CDR2 YNFKEQ. CDR3 length equals 14 residues. Trimming at V came to 5 bases and at J to 3 bases, leaving 5 bases not matched to a gene. CDR3 protein: CASSSGTSLYEQYF. CDR3 bases: TGTGCCAGCAGCTCCGGGACTAGCCTCTACGAGCAGTACTTC.

This clonotype was observed a few times. The chain recombines TRBV7-9 with TRBJ1-3; unclear D gene. Per the germline V gene, CDR1 is SEHNR and CDR2 is FQNEAQ (reference sequence). The CDR3 runs 13 residues. The V end lost 5 bases, the J end lost 4 bases, and 9 bases lay between the germline ends. CDR3 region: CASSPQSGNTIYF. DNA of the CDR3: TGTGCCAGCAGCCCCCAGTCCGGAAACACCATATATTTT.

This clonotype appeared many times. This chain links TRBV7-2 with TRBJ2-4; D is possibly TRBD2 (5 bases). Germline loops: CDR1 SGHTA, CDR2 FQGNSA. V was clipped by 2 bases and J by 0 bases, with 20 bases between them. The length of the CDR3 is 19 residues. The CDR3 loop is CASSLFIGERRLAKNIQYF. CDR3 bases: TGTGCCAGCAGCTTATTTATCGGGGAGCGACGACTAGCCAAAAACATTCAGTACTTC.

Many counts were recorded for this clonotype. This chain connects TRBV10-3 to TRBJ1-5; D not certain. The CDR3 length is 16 residues. The germline V gene has CDR1 ENHRY and CDR2 SYGVKD. The germline V and J ends were trimmed by 0 bases and 1 base, with 10 bases remaining between them. The CDR3 region has the DNA TGTGCCATCAGTGAGTCTGGAGTAATAAGCAATCAGCCCCAGCATTTT. Amino acid sequence: CAISESGVISNQPQHF.

This clonotype appeared many times. The chain joins TRBV9 to TRBJ2-5; D is perhaps TRBD2 (5 bases). Germline V lookup: CDR1 SGDLS, CDR2 YYNGEE. The CDR3 is made up of 14 amino acids. V was cut by 3 bases and J by 4 bases, with 13 bases left in between. CDR3 nucleotides: TGTGCCAGCAGCGGACGGCGGGCGGGAGAGACCCAGTACTTC. Protein product: CASSGRRAGETQYF.

This clonotype has only a few counts. The chain employs TRBV12-3 or TRBV12-4 and TRBJ2-1; D is ambiguous. Trimming took 8 bases from V and 10 from J, leaving 12 bases between them. CDR3 length: 11 amino acids. CDR3 region: CASLVKEEQFF. As DNA, the CDR3 is TGTGCCAGCCTTGTCAAGGAAGAGCAGTTCTTC.

The chain employs TRBV7-6 and TRBJ2-1; 7 bases are shared with TRBD2. The CDR3 totals 13 residues. The V segment lost 5 bases and the J segment 5 bases; nucleotides outside the gene matches: 3. Germline CDR1 is SGHVS and CDR2 is FNYEAQ. The CDR3 sequence: CASSRLADNEQFF. CDR3 DNA sequence: TGTGCCAGCAGCCGGCTAGCGGACAATGAGCAGTTCTTC.